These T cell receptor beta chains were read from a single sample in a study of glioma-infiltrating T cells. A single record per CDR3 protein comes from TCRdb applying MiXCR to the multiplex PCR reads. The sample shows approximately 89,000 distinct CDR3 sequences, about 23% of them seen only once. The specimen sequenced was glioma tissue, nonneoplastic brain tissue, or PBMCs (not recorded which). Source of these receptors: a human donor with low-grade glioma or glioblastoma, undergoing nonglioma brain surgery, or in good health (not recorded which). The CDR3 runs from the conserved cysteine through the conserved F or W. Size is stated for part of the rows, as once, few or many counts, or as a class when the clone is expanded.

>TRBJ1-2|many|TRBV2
CASSGVQGARIVYGYTF
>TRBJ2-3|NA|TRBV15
CATRDAQDTQYF
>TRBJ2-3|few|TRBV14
CASSQDHGLRVTDTQYF
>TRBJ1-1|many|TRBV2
CASSEVWVSGQGAFF
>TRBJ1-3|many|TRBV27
CASSLSPPRPSGNTIYF
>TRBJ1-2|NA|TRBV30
CAWSRGGPGYTF
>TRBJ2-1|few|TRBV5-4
CASSSPAGDEQFF
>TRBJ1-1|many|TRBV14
CASRGLNTEAFF
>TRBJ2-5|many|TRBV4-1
CASSQDAAASGRRETQYF
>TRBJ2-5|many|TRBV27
CASSLSGFGTQETQYF
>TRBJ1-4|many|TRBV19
CASSRTYEKLFF
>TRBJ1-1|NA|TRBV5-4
CASSLPQKNTEAFF
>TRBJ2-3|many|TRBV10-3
CAISDFQGSTDTQYF
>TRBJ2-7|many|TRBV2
CASSDQGTGGHEQYF
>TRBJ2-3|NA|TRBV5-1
CASRYKGGGTDTQYF
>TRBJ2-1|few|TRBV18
CASSPYGTGSGEQFF
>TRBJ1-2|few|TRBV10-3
CAISATGTGYGYTF
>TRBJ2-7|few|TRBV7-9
CASSFVSSYEQYF
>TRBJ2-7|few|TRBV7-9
CASSLGRDRIYEQYF
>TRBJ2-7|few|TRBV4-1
CASSPTPLGVYYEQYF
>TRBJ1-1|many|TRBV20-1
CSASEGGSDKAFF
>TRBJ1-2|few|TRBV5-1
CASSRGQGDGYGYTF
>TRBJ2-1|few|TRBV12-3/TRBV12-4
CASSYPAQNNEQFF
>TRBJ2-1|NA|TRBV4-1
CASSQQTSPSPNEQFF
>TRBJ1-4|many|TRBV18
CASSPPHRSNEKLFF
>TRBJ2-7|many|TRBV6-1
CASSSRQSLNEQYF